Sample share makes the clone carrying this T cell receptor beta chain medium-sized (0.01 to 0.1%). The antigen is not known. This sample stems from a study of immune heterogeneity within non-small cell lung tumors. As template, the study used bulk tumor genomic DNA at about 600 ng per sample. The authors collected several far-apart biopsies from each primary tumor during surgery. Before undergoing curative surgery, patients had newly diagnosed non-small cell lung cancer that was untreated. Study-level points and caveats: For the most part, the T-cell receptor beta clonotypes present at high frequency were distinct from one individual patient to the next.

With 3 bases clipped from V and 3 bases from J, the junction kept 4 bases outside the gene matches. There are 14 residues in the CDR3. Germline CDR1 is DFQATT and CDR2 is SNEGSKA (reference sequence). With 32 V and 13 J primers, multiplex PCR amplified the TCR beta CDR3. TCRdb recomputed calls from the multiplex PCR reads with MiXCR, one row per CDR3 protein. Of 12,000 to 15,000 distinct CDR3 sequences in the sample, 30% were seen once. The sample taken for sequencing was lung tumor tissue. This chain links TRBV20-1 with TRBJ2-1; 8 nucleotides agree with TRBD2. This TCR came from a woman between 45 and 60 years old with non-small cell lung cancer. CDR3 loop: CSARLAGHYNEQFF. The CDR3 nucleotides are TGCAGTGCTAGGTTAGCGGGGCACTACAATGAGCAGTTCTTC.